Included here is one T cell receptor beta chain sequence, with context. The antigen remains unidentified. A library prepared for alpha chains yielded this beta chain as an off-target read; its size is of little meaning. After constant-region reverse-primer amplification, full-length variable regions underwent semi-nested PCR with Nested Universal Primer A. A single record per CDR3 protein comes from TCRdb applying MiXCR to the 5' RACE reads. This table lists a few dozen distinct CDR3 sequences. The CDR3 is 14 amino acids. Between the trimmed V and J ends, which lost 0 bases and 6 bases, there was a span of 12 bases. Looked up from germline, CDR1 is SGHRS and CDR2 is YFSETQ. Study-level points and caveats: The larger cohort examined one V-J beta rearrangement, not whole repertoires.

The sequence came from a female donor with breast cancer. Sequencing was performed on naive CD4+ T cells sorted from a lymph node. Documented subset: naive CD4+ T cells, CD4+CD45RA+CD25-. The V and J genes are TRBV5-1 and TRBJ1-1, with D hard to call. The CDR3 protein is CASSLAPGSAEAFF. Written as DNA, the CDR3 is TGCGCCAGCAGCTTGGCCCCGGGGTCAGCTGAAGCTTTCTTT.